The source of this TCR beta chain is a study of shared clonotypes between healthy human individuals. Study-wide context: CD4 naive and CD4 memory each took three plates per donor, while CD8 naive took two and CD8 memory one. Overall study findings and caveats: Limitation of the genetic and exposure-history diversity represented came from the few donors.

This CDR3 comprises 15 residues. V lost 6 bases and J lost 7; bases outside the gene matches: 12. The V gene's germline CDR1 is SNHLY and CDR2 FYNNEI. Assay: immunoSEQ multiplex PCR; the TCRdb copy retains only in-frame clones and omits some. The data show 2 million to 2.5 million clones, with 90% to 95% seen just once and around 0.13% held by the top ten. Every one of the donors was a Caucasian adult that lived in Nashville, Tennessee. This clone showed up just once. Its antigen is unknown. The sequencing sample was made of naive CD4+ T cells sorted from blood. Subset meaning: CD45RA+ positively selected. The sequence was collected from a man between 18 and 35 years old in good health. This chain links TRBV2 with TRBJ1-5, with 7 bases lining up with TRBD1. Here the CDR3 DNA reads TGTGCCAGCAGAACCGGGACAGTCGGGGACCAGCCCCAGCATTTT. Its translation is CASRTGTVGDQPQHF.